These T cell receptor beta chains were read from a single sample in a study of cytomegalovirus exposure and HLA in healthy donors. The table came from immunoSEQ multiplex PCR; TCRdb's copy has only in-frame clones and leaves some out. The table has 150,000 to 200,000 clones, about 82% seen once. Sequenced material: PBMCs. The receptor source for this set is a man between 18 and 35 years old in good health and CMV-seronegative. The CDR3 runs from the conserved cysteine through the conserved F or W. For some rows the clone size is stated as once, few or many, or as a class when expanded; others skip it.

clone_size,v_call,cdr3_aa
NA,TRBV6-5,CASSSYQYSNQPQHF
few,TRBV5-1,CASSIPAGAVSGEQYF
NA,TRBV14,CASSQFEGTYEQYF
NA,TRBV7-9,CASTQVGLTPHGYTF
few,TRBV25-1,CASSDLPSSPLHF
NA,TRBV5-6,CASSLAGQGNTEAFF
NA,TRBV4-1,CASSQAGFNSPLHF
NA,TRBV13,CASSSEYSPLHF
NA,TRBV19,CASSIGRRRGTEAFF
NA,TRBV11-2,CASSLGGFEQYF
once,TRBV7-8,CASSSRGGAGHNEQFF
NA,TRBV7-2,CASSLEPTPGGYTF
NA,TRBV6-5,CASSRTSGGPKQYF
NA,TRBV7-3,CASSQAGGDTGELFF
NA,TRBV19,CASSPPGQGVSGNTIYF